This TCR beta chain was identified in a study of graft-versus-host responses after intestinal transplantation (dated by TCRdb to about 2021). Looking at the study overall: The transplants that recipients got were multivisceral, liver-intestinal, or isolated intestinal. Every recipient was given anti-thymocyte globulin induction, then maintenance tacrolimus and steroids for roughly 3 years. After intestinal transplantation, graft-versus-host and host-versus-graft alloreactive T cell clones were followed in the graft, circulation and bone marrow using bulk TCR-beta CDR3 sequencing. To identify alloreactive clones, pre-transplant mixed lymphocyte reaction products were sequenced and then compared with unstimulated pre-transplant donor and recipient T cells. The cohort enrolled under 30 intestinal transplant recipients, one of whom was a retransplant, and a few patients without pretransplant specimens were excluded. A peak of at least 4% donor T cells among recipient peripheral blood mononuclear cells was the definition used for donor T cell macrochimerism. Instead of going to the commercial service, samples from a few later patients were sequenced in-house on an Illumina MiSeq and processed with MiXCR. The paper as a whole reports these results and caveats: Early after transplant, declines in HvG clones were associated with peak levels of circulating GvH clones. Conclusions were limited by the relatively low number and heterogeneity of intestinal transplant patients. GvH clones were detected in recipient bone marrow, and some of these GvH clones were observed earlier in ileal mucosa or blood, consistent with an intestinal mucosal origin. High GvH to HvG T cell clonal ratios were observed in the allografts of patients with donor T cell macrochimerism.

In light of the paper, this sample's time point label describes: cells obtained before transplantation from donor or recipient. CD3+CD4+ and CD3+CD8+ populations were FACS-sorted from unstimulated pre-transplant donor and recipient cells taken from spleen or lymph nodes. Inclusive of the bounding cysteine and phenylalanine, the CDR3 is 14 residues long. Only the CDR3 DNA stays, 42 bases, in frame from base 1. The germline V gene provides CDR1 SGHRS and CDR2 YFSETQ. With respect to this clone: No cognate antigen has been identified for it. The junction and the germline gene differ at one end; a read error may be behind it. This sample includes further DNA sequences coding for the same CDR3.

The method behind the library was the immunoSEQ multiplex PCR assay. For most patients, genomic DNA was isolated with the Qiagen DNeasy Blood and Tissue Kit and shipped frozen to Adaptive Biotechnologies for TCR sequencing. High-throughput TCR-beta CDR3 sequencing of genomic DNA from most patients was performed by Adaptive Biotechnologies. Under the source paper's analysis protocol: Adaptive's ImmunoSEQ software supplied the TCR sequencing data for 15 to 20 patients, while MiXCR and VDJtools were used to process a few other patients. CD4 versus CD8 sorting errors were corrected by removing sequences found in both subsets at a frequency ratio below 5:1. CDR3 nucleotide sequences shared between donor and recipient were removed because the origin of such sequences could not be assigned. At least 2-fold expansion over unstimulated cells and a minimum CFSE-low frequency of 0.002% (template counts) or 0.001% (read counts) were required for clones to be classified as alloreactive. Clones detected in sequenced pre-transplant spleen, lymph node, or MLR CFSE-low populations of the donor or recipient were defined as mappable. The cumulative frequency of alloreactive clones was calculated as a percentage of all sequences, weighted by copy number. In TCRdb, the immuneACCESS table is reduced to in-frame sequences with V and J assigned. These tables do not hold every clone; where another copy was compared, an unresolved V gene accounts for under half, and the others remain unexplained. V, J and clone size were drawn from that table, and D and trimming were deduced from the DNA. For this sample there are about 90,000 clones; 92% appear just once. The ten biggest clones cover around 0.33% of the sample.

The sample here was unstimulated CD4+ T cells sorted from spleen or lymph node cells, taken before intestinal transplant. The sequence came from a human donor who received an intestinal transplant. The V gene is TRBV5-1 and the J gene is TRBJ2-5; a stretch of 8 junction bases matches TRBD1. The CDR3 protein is CASSRAGGEETQYF. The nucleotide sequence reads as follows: TGCGCCAGCAGCCGCGCAGGGGGCGAAGAGACTCAGTACTTC.